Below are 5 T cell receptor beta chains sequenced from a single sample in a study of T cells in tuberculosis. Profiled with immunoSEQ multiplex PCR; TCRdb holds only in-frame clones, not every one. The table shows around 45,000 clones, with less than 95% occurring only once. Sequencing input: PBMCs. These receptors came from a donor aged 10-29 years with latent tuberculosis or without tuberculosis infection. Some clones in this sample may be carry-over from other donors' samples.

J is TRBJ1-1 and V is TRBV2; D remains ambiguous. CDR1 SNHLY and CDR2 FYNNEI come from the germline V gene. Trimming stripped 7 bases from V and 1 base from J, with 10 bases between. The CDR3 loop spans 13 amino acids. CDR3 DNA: TGTGCCAGCACTAGAGAGGGGAACACTGAAGCTTTCTTT. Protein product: CASTREGNTEAFF.

In nucleotides, the CDR3 is TGTGCCAGTAGTATAAAGGGACAGCTTAACACCGGGGAGCTGTTTTTT. It is translated as CASSIKGQLNTGELFF. The chain joins TRBV19 to TRBJ2-2; 7 nucleotides align to TRBD1. Germline-derived CDR1 and CDR2 are LNHDA and SQIVND (reference sequence). The CDR3 sequence is 16 residues long. Germline trimming cut 2 bases from V and 2 bases from J; bases unmatched to any gene: 5.

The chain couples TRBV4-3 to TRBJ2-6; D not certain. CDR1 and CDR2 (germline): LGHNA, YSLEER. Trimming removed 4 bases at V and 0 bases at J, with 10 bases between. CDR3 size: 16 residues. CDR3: CASSRALGSGANVLTF. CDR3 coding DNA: TGCGCCAGCAGCCGGGCTCTGGGCTCTGGGGCCAACGTCCTGACTTTC.

The CDR3 here is CASSLVTMGLPGYNEQFF. The CDR3 nucleotides read TGTGCCAGCAGCTTGGTGACTATGGGACTACCGGGGTACAATGAGCAGTTCTTC. This chain uses TRBV5-4 with TRBJ2-1; 7 bases fit TRBD2. Germline assignment: CDR1 SGHNT and CDR2 YYREEE (reference sequence). This CDR3 spans 18 amino acids. V trimming: 0 bases; J trimming: 4 bases; junction bases outside the gene matches: 13.

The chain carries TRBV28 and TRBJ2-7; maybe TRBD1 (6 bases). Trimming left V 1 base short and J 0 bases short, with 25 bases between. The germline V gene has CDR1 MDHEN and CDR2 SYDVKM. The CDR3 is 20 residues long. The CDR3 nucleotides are TGTGCCAGCAGTTTATACTCGATTAGTGTCTGGGACACCTACTCCTACGAGCAGTACTTC. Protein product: CASSLYSISVWDTYSYEQYF.